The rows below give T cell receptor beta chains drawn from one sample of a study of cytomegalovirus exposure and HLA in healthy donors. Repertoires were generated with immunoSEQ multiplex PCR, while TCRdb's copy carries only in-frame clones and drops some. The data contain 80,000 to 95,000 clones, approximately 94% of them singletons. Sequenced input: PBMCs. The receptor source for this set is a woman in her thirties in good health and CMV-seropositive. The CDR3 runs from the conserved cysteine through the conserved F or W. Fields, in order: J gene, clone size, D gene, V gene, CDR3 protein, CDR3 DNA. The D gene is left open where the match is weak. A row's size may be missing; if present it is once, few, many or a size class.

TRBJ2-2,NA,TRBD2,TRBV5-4,CASGLAGKGAGELFF,TGTGCCAGCGGACTAGCGGGAAAAGGGGCCGGGGAGCTGTTTTTT
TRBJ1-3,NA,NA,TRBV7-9,CASSLRTSGNTIYF,TGTGCCAGCAGCTTACGCACTTCTGGAAACACCATATATTTT
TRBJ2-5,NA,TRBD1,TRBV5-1,CASSPRTGRQETQYF,TGCGCCAGCAGCCCCCGGACAGGGCGCCAAGAGACCCAGTACTTC
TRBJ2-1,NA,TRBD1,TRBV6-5,CASSDRGGEQFF,TGTGCCAGCAGTGACAGGGGCGGTGAGCAGTTCTTC
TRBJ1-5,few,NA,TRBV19,CASSIDLNLYQPQHF,TGTGCCAGTAGTATAGATCTTAACTTGTATCAGCCCCAGCATTTT
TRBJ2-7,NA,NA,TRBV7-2,CASSLVLLRTSEQYF,TGTGCCAGCAGCTTAGTTCTCCTACGGACAAGCGAGCAGTACTTC
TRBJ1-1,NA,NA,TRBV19,CASRESGTEAFF,TGTGCCAGTAGAGAAAGCGGCACTGAAGCTTTCTTT
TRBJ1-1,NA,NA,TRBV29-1,CSVALFRDRTEAFF,TGCAGCGTTGCCCTTTTCAGGGATCGAACTGAAGCTTTCTTT
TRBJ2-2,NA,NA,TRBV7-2,CASSEGVGELFF,TGTGCCAGCAGCGAGGGAGTGGGGGAGCTGTTTTTT
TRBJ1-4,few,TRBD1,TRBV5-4,CASSARDRGLEKLFF,TGTGCCAGCAGCGCCCGGGACAGGGGCCTGGAAAAACTGTTTTTT
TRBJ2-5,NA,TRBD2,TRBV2,CASSEFSGGRFGETQYF,TGTGCCAGCAGTGAATTTAGCGGGGGGCGCTTTGGAGAGACCCAGTACTTC
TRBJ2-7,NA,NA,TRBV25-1,CASSESGLYEQYF,TGTGCCAGCAGTGAATCAGGTCTTTACGAGCAGTACTTC
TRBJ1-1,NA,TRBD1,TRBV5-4,CASSLGQGRNTEAFF,TGTGCCAGCAGCTTGGGACAGGGGCGGAACACTGAAGCTTTCTTT
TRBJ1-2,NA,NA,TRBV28,CASSSGIYGYTF,TGTGCCAGCAGTTCAGGGATCTATGGCTACACCTTC
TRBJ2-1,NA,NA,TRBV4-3,CASSLRTGLYEQFF,TGCGCCAGCAGCCTCCGCACAGGGTTGTATGAGCAGTTCTTC
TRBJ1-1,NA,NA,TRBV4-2,CASSQVTGLKTEAFF,TGTGCCAGCAGCCAAGTCACAGGGCTCAAGACTGAAGCTTTCTTT
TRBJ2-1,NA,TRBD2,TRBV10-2,CASSVGRGVYNEQFF,TGCGCCAGCAGTGTTGGGCGGGGGGTCTACAATGAGCAGTTCTTC
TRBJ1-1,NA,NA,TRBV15,CATSRDLAGLITEAFF,TGTGCCACCAGCAGAGATCTCGCAGGGTTGATCACTGAAGCTTTCTTT
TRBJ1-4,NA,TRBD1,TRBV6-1,CASSPTGVVNEKLFF,TGTGCCAGCAGTCCTACAGGGGTGGTTAATGAAAAACTGTTTTTT
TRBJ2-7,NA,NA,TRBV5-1,CASRLQGSGEQYF,TGCGCCAGCAGATTACAGGGTTCAGGCGAGCAGTACTTC
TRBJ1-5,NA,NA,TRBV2,CASRAGVQPQHF,TGTGCCAGCAGGGCAGGGGTTCAGCCCCAGCATTTT
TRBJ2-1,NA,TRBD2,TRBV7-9,CASSRSSGKHNEQFF,TGTGCCAGCAGCAGATCTAGCGGCAAGCACAATGAGCAGTTCTTC
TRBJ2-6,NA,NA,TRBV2,CASSDTASGANVLTF,TGTGCCAGCAGTGACACAGCCTCTGGGGCCAACGTCCTGACTTTC
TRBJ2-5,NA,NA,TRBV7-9,CASSLLDQTQYF,TGTGCCAGCAGCTTACTAGACCAGACCCAGTACTTC
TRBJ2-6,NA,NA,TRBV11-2,CASSREGSGANVLTF,TGTGCCAGCAGCAGAGAGGGTTCTGGGGCCAACGTCCTGACTTTC
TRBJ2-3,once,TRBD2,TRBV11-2,CASSFGAGEGTQYF,TGTGCCAGCAGCTTTGGGGCGGGAGAGGGTACGCAGTATTTT
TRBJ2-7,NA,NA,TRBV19,CASSTAGRAHEQYF,TGTGCCAGTAGTACTGCGGGACGAGCACACGAGCAGTACTTC
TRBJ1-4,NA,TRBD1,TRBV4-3,CASSQDFLGQGGRGGEKLFF,TGCGCCAGCAGCCAAGATTTTCTGGGACAGGGTGGCCGAGGAGGTGAAAAACTGTTTTTT
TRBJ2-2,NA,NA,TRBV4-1,CASSQPLARANTGELFF,TGCGCCAGCAGCCAACCGCTAGCGAGGGCGAACACCGGGGAGCTGTTTTTT
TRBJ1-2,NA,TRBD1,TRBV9,CASSVGWDSYGYTF,TGTGCCAGCAGCGTAGGGTGGGACAGCTATGGCTACACCTTC
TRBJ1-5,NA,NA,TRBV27,CASSLSGGASNQPQHF,TGTGCCAGCAGTTTATCAGGAGGGGCAAGCAATCAGCCCCAGCATTTT
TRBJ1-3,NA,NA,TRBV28,CASSLRFDLVRSRGNTIYF,TGTGCCAGCAGTTTGCGGTTCGACTTGGTTCGGTCGCGGGGAAACACCATATATTTT
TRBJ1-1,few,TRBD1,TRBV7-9,CASSRGQGWAFF,TGTGCCAGCAGCCGTGGACAGGGCTGGGCTTTCTTT
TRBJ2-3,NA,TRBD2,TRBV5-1,CASSLLGLAVTDTQYF,TGCGCCAGCAGCTTGTTGGGACTAGCGGTCACAGATACGCAGTATTTT
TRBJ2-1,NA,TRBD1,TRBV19,CASSIVKPTGGGNEQFF,TGTGCCAGTAGTATAGTGAAGCCGACAGGGGGCGGGAATGAGCAGTTCTTC
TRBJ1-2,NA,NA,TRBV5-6,CASSFVGQGGDYGYTF,TGTGCCAGCAGCTTTGTTGGGCAGGGTGGAGACTATGGCTACACCTTC
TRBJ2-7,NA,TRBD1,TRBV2,CASSVIRQGNSEQYF,TGTGCCAGCAGTGTTATTCGACAGGGTAATTCCGAGCAGTACTTC
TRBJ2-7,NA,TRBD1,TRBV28,CASMGTGEDEQYF,TGTGCCAGCATGGGGACAGGGGAAGACGAGCAGTACTTC
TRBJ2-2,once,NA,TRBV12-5,CASGLVLGAHTGELFF,TGTGCTAGTGGTTTGGTACTGGGGGCCCACACCGGGGAGCTGTTTTTT
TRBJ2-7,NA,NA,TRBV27,CASSLSPPLESEQYF,TGTGCCAGCAGTTTATCACCCCCACTAGAATCCGAGCAGTACTTC
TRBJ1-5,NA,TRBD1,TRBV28,CASSLHRQGQQPQHF,TGTGCCAGCAGTTTACACCGACAGGGTCAGCAGCCCCAGCATTTT